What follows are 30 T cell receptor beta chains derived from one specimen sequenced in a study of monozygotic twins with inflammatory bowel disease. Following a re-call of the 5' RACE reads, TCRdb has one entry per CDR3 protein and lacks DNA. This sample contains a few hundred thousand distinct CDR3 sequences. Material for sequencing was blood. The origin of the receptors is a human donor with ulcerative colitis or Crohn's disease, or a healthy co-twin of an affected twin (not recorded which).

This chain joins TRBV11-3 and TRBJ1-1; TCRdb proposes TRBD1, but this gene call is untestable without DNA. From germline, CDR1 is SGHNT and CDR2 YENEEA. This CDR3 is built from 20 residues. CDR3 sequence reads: CASSLVIWGNSPDRNTEAFF.

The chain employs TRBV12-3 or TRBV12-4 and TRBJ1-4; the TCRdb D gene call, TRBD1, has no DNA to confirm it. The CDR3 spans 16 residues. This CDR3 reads CASSFRGEWVKEKLFF.

The CDR3 sequence: CASSLGTGPAYEQYF. The V gene is TRBV5-1, the J gene TRBJ2-7; TCRdb outputs TRBD1, but without DNA this stays unchecked. The CDR3 is 15 amino acids. Germline V CDR1 and CDR2: SGHRS, YFSETQ.

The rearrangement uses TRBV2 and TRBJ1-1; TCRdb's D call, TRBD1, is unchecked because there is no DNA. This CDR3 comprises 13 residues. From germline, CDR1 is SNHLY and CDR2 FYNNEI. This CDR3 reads CASSGNVNTEAFF.

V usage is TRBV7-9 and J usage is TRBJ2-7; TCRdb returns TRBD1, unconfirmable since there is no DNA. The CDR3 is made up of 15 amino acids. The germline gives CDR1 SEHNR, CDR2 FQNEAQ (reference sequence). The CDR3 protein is CASSEDRDPSYEQYF. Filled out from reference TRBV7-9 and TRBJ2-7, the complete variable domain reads DTGVSQNPRHKITKRGQNVTFRCDPISEHNRLYWYRQTLGQGPEFLTYFQNEAQLEKSRLLSDRFSAERPKGSFSTLEIQRTEQGDSAMYLCASSEDRDPSYEQYFGPGTRLTVT.

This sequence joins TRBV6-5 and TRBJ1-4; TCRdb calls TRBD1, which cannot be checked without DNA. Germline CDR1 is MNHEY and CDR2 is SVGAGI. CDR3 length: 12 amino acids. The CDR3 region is CASSHPGEKLFF.

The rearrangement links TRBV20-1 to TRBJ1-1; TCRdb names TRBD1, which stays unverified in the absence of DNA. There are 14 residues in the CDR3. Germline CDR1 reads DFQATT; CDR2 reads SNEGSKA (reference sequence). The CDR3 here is CSARRDRDNTEAFF.

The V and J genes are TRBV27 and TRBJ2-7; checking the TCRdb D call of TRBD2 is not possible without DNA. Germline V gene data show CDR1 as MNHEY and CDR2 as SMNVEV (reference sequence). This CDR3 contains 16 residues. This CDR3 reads CASSLLAGGPFYEQYF.

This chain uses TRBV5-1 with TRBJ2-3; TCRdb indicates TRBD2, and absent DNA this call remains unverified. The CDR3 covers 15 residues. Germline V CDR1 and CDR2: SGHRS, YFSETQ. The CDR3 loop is CASSTGTHSTDTQYF.

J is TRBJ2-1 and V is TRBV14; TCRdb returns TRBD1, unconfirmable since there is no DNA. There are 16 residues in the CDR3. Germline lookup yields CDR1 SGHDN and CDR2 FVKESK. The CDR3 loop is CASSLRQGASYNEQFF.

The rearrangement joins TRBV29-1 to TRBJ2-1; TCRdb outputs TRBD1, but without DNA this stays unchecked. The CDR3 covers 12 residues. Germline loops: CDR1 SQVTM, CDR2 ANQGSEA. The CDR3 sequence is CSVDQGYNEQFF.

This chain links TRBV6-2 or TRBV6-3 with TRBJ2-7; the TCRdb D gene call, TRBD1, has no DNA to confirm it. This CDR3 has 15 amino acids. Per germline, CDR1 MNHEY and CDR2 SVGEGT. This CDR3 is CASSSGTGGTYEQYF.

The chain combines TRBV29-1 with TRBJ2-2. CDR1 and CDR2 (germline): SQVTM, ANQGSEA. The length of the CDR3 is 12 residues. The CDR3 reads CSVDDATGELFF.

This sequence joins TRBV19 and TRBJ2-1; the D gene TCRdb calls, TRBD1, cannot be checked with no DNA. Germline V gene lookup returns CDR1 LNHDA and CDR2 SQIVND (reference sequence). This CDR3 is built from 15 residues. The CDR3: CASSRGDPPGDEQFF.

The CDR3 here is CASSLHRGRDTQYF. J is TRBJ2-3 and V is TRBV28; TCRdb designates TRBD1, a call that cannot be tested without DNA. This CDR3 is built from 14 residues. From germline, CDR1 is MDHEN and CDR2 SYDVKM.

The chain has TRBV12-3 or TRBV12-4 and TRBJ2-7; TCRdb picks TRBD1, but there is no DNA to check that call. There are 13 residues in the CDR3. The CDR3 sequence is CATGQGARYEQYF.

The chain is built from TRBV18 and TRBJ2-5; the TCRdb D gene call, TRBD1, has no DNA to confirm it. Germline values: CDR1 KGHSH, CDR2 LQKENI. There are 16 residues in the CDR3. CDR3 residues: CASRLDPGQGRETQYF.

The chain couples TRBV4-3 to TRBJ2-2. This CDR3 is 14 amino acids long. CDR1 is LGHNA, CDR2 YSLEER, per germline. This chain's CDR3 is CASSHVNFGGELFF.

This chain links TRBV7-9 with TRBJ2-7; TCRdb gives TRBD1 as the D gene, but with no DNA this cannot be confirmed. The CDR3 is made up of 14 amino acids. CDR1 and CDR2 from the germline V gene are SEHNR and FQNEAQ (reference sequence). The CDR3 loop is CASRDSNRVHEQYF.

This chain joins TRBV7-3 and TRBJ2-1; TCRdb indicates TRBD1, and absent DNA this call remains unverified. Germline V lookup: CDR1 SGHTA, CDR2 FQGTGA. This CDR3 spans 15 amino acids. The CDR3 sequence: CASSLTPGGGYEQFF.

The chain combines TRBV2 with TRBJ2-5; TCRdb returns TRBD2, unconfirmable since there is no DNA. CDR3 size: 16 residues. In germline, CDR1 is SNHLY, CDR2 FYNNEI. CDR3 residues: CASSEAPVRGQETQYF.

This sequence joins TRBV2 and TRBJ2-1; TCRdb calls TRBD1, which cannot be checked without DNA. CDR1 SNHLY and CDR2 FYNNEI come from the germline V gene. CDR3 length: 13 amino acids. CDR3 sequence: CASISGTTNEQFF.

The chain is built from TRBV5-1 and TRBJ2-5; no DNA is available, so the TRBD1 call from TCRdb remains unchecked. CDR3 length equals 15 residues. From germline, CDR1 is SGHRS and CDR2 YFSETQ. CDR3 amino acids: CASSGVAGGLQTQYF.

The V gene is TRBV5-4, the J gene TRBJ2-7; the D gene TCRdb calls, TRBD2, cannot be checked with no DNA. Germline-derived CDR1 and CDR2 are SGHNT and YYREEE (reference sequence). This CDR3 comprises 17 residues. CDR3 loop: CASSLGQGHITTYEQYF.

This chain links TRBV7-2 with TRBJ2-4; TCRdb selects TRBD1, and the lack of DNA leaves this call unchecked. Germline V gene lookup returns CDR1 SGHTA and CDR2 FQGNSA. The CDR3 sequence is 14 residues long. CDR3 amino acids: CASSPARTANIQYF.

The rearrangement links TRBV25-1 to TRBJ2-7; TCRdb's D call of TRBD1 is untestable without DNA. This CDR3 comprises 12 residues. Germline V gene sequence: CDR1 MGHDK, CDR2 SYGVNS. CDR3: CASNRGGYEQYF.

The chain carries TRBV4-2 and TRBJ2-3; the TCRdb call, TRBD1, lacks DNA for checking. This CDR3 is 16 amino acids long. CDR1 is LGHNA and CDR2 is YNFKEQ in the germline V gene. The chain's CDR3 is CASSPAQTGSTDTQYF.

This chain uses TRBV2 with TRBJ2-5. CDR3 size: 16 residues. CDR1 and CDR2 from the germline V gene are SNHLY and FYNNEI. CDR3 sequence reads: CASSEFRRQIQETQYF.

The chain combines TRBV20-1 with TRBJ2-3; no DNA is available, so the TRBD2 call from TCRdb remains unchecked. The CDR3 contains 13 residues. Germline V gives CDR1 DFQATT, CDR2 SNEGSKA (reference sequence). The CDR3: CSPRQGGTDTQYF.

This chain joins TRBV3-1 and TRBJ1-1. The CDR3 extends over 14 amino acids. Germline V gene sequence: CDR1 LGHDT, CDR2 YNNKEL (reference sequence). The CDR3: CASSLWQSNTEAFF.